Reported below is one T cell receptor beta chain. Its antigen remains unidentified. An end of the junction differs from the germline gene, which may be a read error. The data are from a study of T cell repertoires in cytomegalovirus infection. Across the whole study: It was recently identified HLA-C-restricted and well-studied HLA-B-restricted CMV epitopes that the study used. Public TCR beta signatures marked donors with CMV infection and the matching HLA.

TCRdb reprocessed the reads via MiXCR and lists one record per CDR3 protein. The data contain approximately 990,000 distinct CDR3 sequences, roughly 30% of them singletons. The CDR3 runs to 17 residues. Germline CDR1 reads MNHEY; CDR2 reads SVGAGI. General study results and limits: HLA-C-restricted CMV clonotypes gave the most frequent clonotype in two of eight donors. Carriers of CMV and the relevant HLA type were discriminated by public TCR beta frequency.

The rearrangement joins TRBV6-5 to TRBJ2-1; 16 bases fit TRBD2. Source: cultured CD8+ T cells from PBMCs, taken from culture after CMV antigen stimulation. This TCR was sampled from a human donor in good health (CMV status not recorded). Some clones in this sample may be carry-over from other donors' samples. The CDR3 bases are TGTGCCAGCAGCCCGGGACTAGCGGGGGGGCCTATCAATAAGCAGTTCTTC. Encoded protein: CASSPGLAGGPINKQFF.